This TCR beta chain was sequenced during a study of blood T cell repertoires in COVID-19. TCRdb's table, derived via immunoSEQ multiplex PCR, lists solely in-frame clones and lacks some. In the table there are some 93,000 clones, 75% to 90% of which are singletons. This CDR3 is built from 15 residues. V shed 4 bases and J 3 bases; nucleotides not matched to a gene: 5. The germline V gene has CDR1 LNHDA and CDR2 SQIVND (reference sequence). The source material was peripheral blood. This TCR came from a woman older than 75 with acute or convalescent COVID-19. The gene calls are TRBV19 and TRBJ2-7; 11 bases are a match to TRBD2. CDR3: CASSTTGTSGYEQYF. CDR3 nucleotide sequence: TGTGCCAGTAGTACCACCGGGACTAGCGGCTACGAGCAGTACTTC.